This entry lists 17 T cell receptor beta chains sequenced from one sample in a study of T cell changes during pregnancy in multiple sclerosis. Profiled with immunoSEQ multiplex PCR; TCRdb holds only in-frame clones, not every one. The data show some 71,000 clones, with more than 85% seen just once and 0.29% held by the top ten. Sequenced material: CD4+ T cells from peripheral blood mononuclear cells, taken in the third trimester of pregnancy. These receptor sequences come from a female donor in good health, enrolled as a control in a pregnancy study.

The rearrangement joins TRBV7-2 to TRBJ2-7; D is possibly TRBD1 (6 bases). The CDR3 sequence is 15 residues long. Per the germline V gene, CDR1 is SGHTA and CDR2 is FQGNSA. Trimming removed 1 base at V and 3 bases at J, with 13 bases between. This chain's CDR3 is CASSLGRGGGYEQYF. The CDR3 DNA follows: TGTGCCAGCAGCTTAGGCAGGGGTGGAGGCTACGAGCAGTACTTC.

V usage is TRBV5-6 and J usage is TRBJ2-5, with 12 bases identical to TRBD2. CDR1 and CDR2 (germline): SGHDT, YYEEEE. CDR3 length: 15 amino acids. After removal of 4 bases from V and 0 bases from J, the junction contained 1 base not matched to a gene. The CDR3 nucleotides read TGTGCCAGCAGCCGACTAGCGGGGGACCAAGAGACCCAGTACTTC. Translated, it gives CASSRLAGDQETQYF.

The V and J genes are TRBV18 and TRBJ2-1, with D perhaps TRBD2 (6 bases). The CDR3 spans 14 residues. V gave up 5 bases and J gave up 15 bases, with 23 bases separating them. The germline CDR1 and CDR2 sequences are KGHSH and LQKENI. Here the CDR3 DNA reads TGTGCCAGCTCAATGCCGGGACTCACGGGGGTCGTGTTCTTC. This encodes CASSMPGLTGVVFF.

V usage is TRBV19 and J usage is TRBJ1-1; 8 bases align to TRBD1. Germline V gene data show CDR1 as LNHDA and CDR2 as SQIVND (reference sequence). The CDR3 runs to 13 residues. V lost 3 bases, J lost 9 bases, and 6 bases stayed unmatched. CDR3 nucleotides: TGTGCCAGTAGTATCCAGGGGGCAGGTAAAGCTTTCTTT. Its translation: CASSIQGAGKAFF.

The rearrangement uses TRBV5-4 and TRBJ2-3, with TRBD2 identical over 7 bases. Trimming at V came to 4 bases and at J to 2 bases, leaving 10 bases not matched to a gene. The CDR3 runs to 16 residues. The germline gives CDR1 SGHNT, CDR2 YYREEE (reference sequence). The CDR3 is CASSRITGGSTDTQYF. For the CDR3, the DNA is TGTGCCAGCAGCAGAATAACGGGGGGTTCCACAGATACGCAGTATTTT.

The chain carries TRBV30 and TRBJ1-2, with a tentative D call TRBD1 (5 bases). V lost 0 bases and J 8 bases, leaving 13 bases between the germline ends. Per germline, CDR1 GTSNPN and CDR2 SVGIG (reference sequence). The CDR3 totals 13 residues. The CDR3, as DNA: TGTGCCTGGAGTGTACAGGCGGGACTGGGCTACACCTTC. Encoded protein: CAWSVQAGLGYTF.

This sequence joins TRBV7-6 and TRBJ2-7, with D possibly matching TRBD1 (6 bases). This CDR3 comprises 14 residues. CDR1 is SGHVS, CDR2 FNYEAQ, per germline. Trimming pared 5 bases from V and 0 bases from J, leaving 11 bases between. The CDR3 here is CASSEQGNSYEQYF. CDR3 in DNA: TGTGCCAGCAGCGAACAGGGAAACTCCTACGAGCAGTACTTC.

J is TRBJ2-5 and V is TRBV18; perhaps TRBD1 as D (5 bases). This CDR3 has 14 amino acids. V was shortened by 6 bases and J by 5 bases, with 16 bases between the two germline ends. Germline V gene lookup returns CDR1 KGHSH and CDR2 LQKENI. The DNA of the CDR3 is TGTGCCAGCTCGCCTACAGGTGGTGGGGAGACCCAGTACTTC. Amino acids: CASSPTGGGETQYF.

In nucleotides, the CDR3 is TGTGCCAGCAGCGTCGGACTAGCGGGGGTGACAGATACGCAGTATTTT. This codes for CASSVGLAGVTDTQYF. This chain joins TRBV11-3 and TRBJ2-3; 13 bases are shared with TRBD2. CDR3 length equals 16 residues. V was clipped by 5 bases and J by 3 bases; unmatched bases: 5. Germline CDR1 SGHNT, CDR2 YENEEA.

The chain couples TRBV4-1 to TRBJ2-1, with TRBD2 matching 7 bases. V trimming: 0 bases; J trimming: 6 bases; junction bases outside the gene matches: 14. Germline CDR1 and CDR2: MGHRA and YSYEKL. This CDR3 has 18 amino acids. CDR3 nucleotide sequence: TGCGCCAGCAGCCAAGATCCGCGGGGGTCGCTCACCTTCAATGAGCAGTTCTTC. As protein: CASSQDPRGSLTFNEQFF.

The count of this clone is one. The V call is TRBV7-3, the J call TRBJ1-1; possible D gene TRBD1, 6 bases. CDR1 and CDR2 from the germline V gene are SGHTA and FQGTGA. The CDR3 has 13 amino acids. V was shortened by 6 bases and J by 7 bases, with 15 bases between the two germline ends. This CDR3 reads CASSSVGQIEAFF. CDR3 DNA sequence: TGTGCCAGCAGTTCGGTTGGACAGATTGAAGCTTTCTTT.

The chain combines TRBV4-1 with TRBJ2-1; 12 bases match TRBD2. Trimming removed 6 bases from V and 5 bases from J; junction bases left unmatched: 5. Germline V gene data show CDR1 as MGHRA and CDR2 as YSYEKL. This CDR3 contains 15 residues. CDR3 sequence: CASRPLAGGHNEQFF. DNA for the CDR3: TGCGCCAGCAGACCGCTAGCGGGGGGGCACAATGAGCAGTTCTTC.

The chain uses TRBV6-5 and TRBJ1-2; D gene unclear. The CDR3 length is 12 residues. Trimming pared 10 bases from V and 3 bases from J, leaving 12 bases between. Germline-derived CDR1 and CDR2 are MNHEY and SVGAGI. The CDR3 DNA reads TGTGCCACCCGGGAGTACGACTATGGCTACACCTTC. Protein product: CATREYDYGYTF.

The CDR3 sequence is CASSLGGGTGNTIYF. The CDR3 coding sequence is TGTGCCAGCAGCTTAGGGGGAGGAACTGGAAACACCATATATTTT. This chain links TRBV7-9 with TRBJ1-3; D uncertain. The CDR3 is 15 amino acids. V was cut by 1 base and J by 2 bases, with 9 bases left in between. Germline CDR1 SEHNR, CDR2 FQNEAQ (reference sequence).

The V call is TRBV19, the J call TRBJ1-2; weak D call: TRBD1 (6 bases). The germline gives CDR1 LNHDA, CDR2 SQIVND (reference sequence). Trimming cost V 3 bases and J 6 bases, with 14 bases left between them. The CDR3 consists of 14 residues. Here the CDR3 reads CASSIGRGMDGYTF. The CDR3 nucleotides are TGTGCCAGTAGTATTGGCAGGGGTATGGATGGCTACACCTTC.

This clone was seen only once. V is TRBV4-2 and J is TRBJ2-3, with no clear D. Germline V gene sequence: CDR1 LGHNA, CDR2 YNFKEQ. Trimming pared 0 bases from V and 1 base from J, leaving 11 bases between. CDR3 length: 16 residues. The CDR3 region has the DNA TGTGCCAGCAGCCAAGACTTAGCATCCGGCACAGATACGCAGTATTTT. Protein sequence: CASSQDLASGTDTQYF.

This chain joins TRBV5-1 and TRBJ1-2, with TRBD1 matching 8 bases. V shed 4 bases, J shed 4 bases, and the junction held 6 bases outside the gene matches. The CDR3 is 14 residues long. The germline CDR1 and CDR2 sequences are SGHRS and YFSETQ. The CDR3 loop reads CASSQSGQGYGYTF. Written as DNA, the CDR3 is TGCGCCAGCAGCCAATCCGGACAGGGCTATGGCTACACCTTC.